These 31 T cell receptor beta chains were all obtained from the same sample, sequenced in a study of T cell responses to AZD1222 COVID-19 vaccine. The table came from immunoSEQ multiplex PCR; TCRdb's copy has only in-frame clones and leaves some out. The table records approximately 94,000 clones, more than 75% of them present only once. This specimen was peripheral blood, taken on day 0 of AZD1222 vaccination. These receptors were collected from an adult in good health.

The rearrangement joins TRBV7-8 to TRBJ2-3, with D uncertain. Germline V gives CDR1 SGHVS, CDR2 FQNEAQ. With 1 base removed from V and 5 bases from J, the gap between germline ends came to 10 bases. This CDR3 comprises 14 residues. This CDR3 is CASSLGSRGDTQYF. The DNA of the CDR3 is TGTGCCAGCAGCTTAGGGTCCCGTGGAGATACGCAGTATTTT.

This chain uses TRBV10-3 with TRBJ2-1, with TRBD1 matching 9 bases. With V trimmed by 9 bases and J by 10 bases, 7 bases remained unmatched. The CDR3 has 12 amino acids. CDR1 and CDR2 from the germline V gene are ENHRY and SYGVKD. The chain's CDR3 is CAMGQGREEQFF. The DNA of the CDR3 is TGTGCCATGGGACAGGGCCGGGAAGAGCAGTTCTTC.

This chain uses TRBV3-1 (or the pseudogene TRBV3-2) with TRBJ2-1; tentative D call: TRBD1 (6 bases). V lost 4 bases to trimming and J lost 8 bases, with 18 bases between them. In germline, CDR1 is LGHDT, CDR2 YNNKEL (reference sequence). This CDR3 has 15 amino acids. The CDR3 is CASSLRRVRQDEQFF. DNA for the CDR3: TGTGCCAGCAGCCTACGGCGGGTCCGACAGGATGAGCAGTTCTTC.

In nucleotides, the CDR3 is TGTGCCTGGAGTGTACCCAGAGGTTACACCGGGGAGCTGTTTTTT. Translation gives CAWSVPRGYTGELFF. V usage is TRBV30 and J usage is TRBJ2-2; D is unresolved. The CDR3 contains 15 residues. Trimming took 0 bases from V and 3 from J, leaving 11 bases between them. Germline V gene lookup returns CDR1 GTSNPN and CDR2 SVGIG (reference sequence). The full variable domain, its missing parts supplied by reference TRBV30 and TRBJ2-2, is SQTIHQWPATLVQPVGSPLSLECTVEGTSNPNLYWYRQAAGRGLQLLFYSVGIGQISSEVPQNLSASRPQDRQFILSSKKLLLSDSGFYLCAWSVPRGYTGELFFGEGSRLTVL.

The V and J genes are TRBV29-1 and TRBJ1-1, with D uncertain. Between the trimmed V and J ends, which lost 6 bases and 0 bases, there was a span of 8 bases. Germline-derived CDR1 and CDR2 are SQVTM and ANQGSEA. The CDR3 loop spans 12 amino acids. CDR3 coding DNA: TGCAGCGTCGCGGGATTGAACACTGAAGCTTTCTTT. Its protein product is CSVAGLNTEAFF. The entire variable domain, with the rest obtained from reference TRBV29-1 and TRBJ1-1, is as follows: SAVISQKPSRDICQRGTSLTIQCQVDSQVTMMFWYRQQPGQSLTLIATANQGSEATYESGFVIDKFPISRPNLTFSTLTVSNMSPEDSSIYLCSVAGLNTEAFFGQGTRLTVV.

The chain carries TRBV4-1 and TRBJ1-2, with 12 bases matching TRBD1. In germline, CDR1 is MGHRA, CDR2 YSYEKL. The V segment lost 0 bases and the J segment 7 bases; nucleotides outside the gene matches: 9. The length of the CDR3 is 17 residues. CDR3 DNA: TGCGCCAGCAGCCAAGACCCGCGGGGGACAGGGGGCACTGGCTACACCTTC. Amino acid sequence: CASSQDPRGTGGTGYTF.

This sequence joins TRBV7-2 and TRBJ2-7; D uncertain. Trimming pared 5 bases from V and 3 bases from J, leaving 23 bases between. CDR1 SGHTA and CDR2 FQGNSA come from the germline V gene. The CDR3 covers 17 residues. CDR3 protein: CASSPGPRSTSHYEQYF. The CDR3, as DNA: TGTGCCAGCAGCCCTGGACCAAGAAGTACCTCGCACTACGAGCAGTACTTC.

The chain recombines TRBV5-1 with TRBJ1-2, with unresolved D. The CDR3 loop spans 12 amino acids. CDR1 is SGHRS, CDR2 YFSETQ, per germline. The ends were cut back, 0 bases at V and 7 bases at J, with 7 bases in the middle. The CDR3 protein is CASSLDGGGYTF. For the CDR3, the DNA is TGCGCCAGCAGCTTGGATGGCGGTGGCTACACCTTC.

J is TRBJ2-5 and V is TRBV15, with 10 bases lining up with TRBD2. Trimming took 5 bases from V and 4 from J; bases not matched to a gene: 10. The CDR3 length is 16 residues. In germline, CDR1 is LNHNV, CDR2 YYDKDF (reference sequence). The CDR3 here is CATSELAGGQRETQYF. CDR3 nucleotide sequence: TGTGCCACCAGCGAGTTAGCGGGGGGCCAACGAGAGACCCAGTACTTC.

V usage is TRBV15 and J usage is TRBJ1-6, with no clear D. Germline CDR1 is LNHNV and CDR2 is YYDKDF (reference sequence). With 1 base removed from V and 4 bases from J, the gap between germline ends came to 8 bases. This CDR3 has 15 amino acids. The CDR3 sequence is CATSRAFGYNSPLHF. The CDR3 coding sequence is TGTGCCACCAGCAGAGCATTTGGGTATAATTCACCCCTCCACTTT. The full variable domain, its missing parts supplied by reference TRBV15 and TRBJ1-6, is DAMVIQNPRYQVTQFGKPVTLSCSQTLNHNVMYWYQQKSSQAPKLLFHYYDKDFNNEADTPDNFQSRRPNTSFCFLDIRSPGLGDTAMYLCATSRAFGYNSPLHFGNGTRLTVT.

The chain is built from TRBV6-1 and TRBJ2-5, with D perhaps assigned TRBD1 or TRBD2 (5 bases each). The V gene's germline CDR1 is MNHNS and CDR2 SASEGT. The CDR3 covers 15 residues. The V end was cut by 8 bases, the J end by 4 bases, with 20 bases between. CDR3 DNA sequence: TGTGCCAGCTCAAGGGGACGGGTACCGGGAGAGACCCAGTACTTC. This gives the protein CASSRGRVPGETQYF.

This clone was counted a few times. The V gene is TRBV25-1, the J gene TRBJ2-2; D unclear. This CDR3 contains 11 residues. V shed 4 bases and J shed 8 bases, with 5 bases lying between them. In germline, CDR1 is MGHDK, CDR2 SYGVNS. The CDR3 reads CASSGGGELFF. CDR3 sequence (DNA): TGTGCCAGCAGTGGTGGGGGGGAGCTGTTTTTT.

This chain connects TRBV9 to TRBJ2-6; no firm D call. The germline gives CDR1 SGDLS, CDR2 YYNGEE. The ends were cut back, 3 bases at V and 5 bases at J, with 12 bases in the middle. The CDR3 extends over 15 amino acids. In DNA form, the CDR3 reads TGTGCCAGCAGCGCCACAAGGGTCTGGGCCAACGTCCTGACTTTC. This encodes CASSATRVWANVLTF.

The V and J genes are TRBV9 and TRBJ1-2; the D is unclear. Trimming removed 0 bases from V and 4 bases from J, with 10 bases in between. Germline CDR1 and CDR2: SGDLS and YYNGEE. The CDR3 totals 14 residues. Here the CDR3 reads CASSVALASYGYTF. The DNA for the CDR3 is TGTGCCAGCAGCGTAGCCTTAGCTTCCTATGGCTACACCTTC. Drawing the rest from reference TRBV9 and TRBJ1-2, the complete variable domain is DSGVTQTPKHLITATGQRVTLRCSPRSGDLSVYWYQQSLDQGLQFLIQYYNGEERAKGNILERFSAQQFPDLHSELNLSSLELGDSALYFCASSVALASYGYTFGSGTRLTVV.

The chain recombines TRBV7-8 with TRBJ1-2, with D possibly being TRBD1 (5 bases). The CDR3 runs 13 residues. Looked up from germline, CDR1 is SGHVS and CDR2 is FQNEAQ. V lost 1 base and J lost 6, with 9 bases in between. This chain's CDR3 is CASSLGGSDGYTF. The CDR3 DNA reads TGTGCCAGCAGCTTAGGGGGGTCTGATGGCTACACCTTC. Looking up the rest from reference TRBV7-8 and TRBJ1-2 gives the full variable domain: GAGVSQSPRYKVAKRGQDVALRCDPISGHVSLFWYQQALGQGPEFLTYFQNEAQLDKSGLPSDRFFAERPEGSVSTLKIQRTQQEDSAVYLCASSLGGSDGYTFGSGTRLTVV.

The rearrangement joins TRBV6-2 or TRBV6-3 to TRBJ1-5; 7 bases fit TRBD1. V lost 6 bases, J lost 0 bases, and 5 bases stayed unmatched. Germline assignment: CDR1 MNHEY and CDR2 SVGEGT. The CDR3 length is 15 residues. The CDR3 loop is CASSKGGYSNQPQHF. In DNA, the CDR3 is TGTGCCAGCAGCAAAGGGGGCTATAGCAATCAGCCCCAGCATTTT.

The chain employs TRBV9 and TRBJ1-1, with D possibly being TRBD1 (5 bases). Trimming pared 0 bases from V and 3 bases from J, leaving 9 bases between. CDR1 and CDR2 (germline): SGDLS, YYNGEE. The CDR3 is made up of 14 amino acids. The DNA of the CDR3 is TGTGCCAGCAGCGTAGGGTTAGGGGACACTGAAGCTTTCTTT. It yields the protein CASSVGLGDTEAFF.

The chain combines TRBV7-3 with TRBJ2-2; D remains ambiguous. Germline V gives CDR1 SGHTA, CDR2 FQGTGA. This CDR3 has 13 amino acids. Trimming removed 5 bases from V and 4 bases from J, with 8 bases in between. The CDR3 is CASSEQITGELFF. The CDR3 DNA reads as TGTGCCAGCAGCGAACAGATCACCGGGGAGCTGTTTTTT.

CDR3 nucleotide sequence: TGTGCCAGCAGCGTAGGGCTAGCGGGGGGGAACGGGGAGCTGTTTTTT. Its translation: CASSVGLAGGNGELFF. The chain recombines TRBV9 with TRBJ2-2; TRBD2 matches 12 bases. CDR3 length: 16 residues. Unmatched junction bases numbered 4, after V lost 0 bases and J lost 7 bases. Germline CDR1 SGDLS, CDR2 YYNGEE. Complete variable domain (other parts from reference TRBV9 and TRBJ2-2): DSGVTQTPKHLITATGQRVTLRCSPRSGDLSVYWYQQSLDQGLQFLIQYYNGEERAKGNILERFSAQQFPDLHSELNLSSLELGDSALYFCASSVGLAGGNGELFFGEGSRLTVL.

This clone was picked up a small number of times. The CDR3 loop is CASSLNWETSYEQYF. The CDR3 DNA reads as TGTGCCAGCAGCTTAAATTGGGAGACCTCCTACGAGCAGTACTTC. This chain joins TRBV7-8 and TRBJ2-7; D is possibly TRBD2 (5 bases). Germline V CDR1 and CDR2: SGHVS, FQNEAQ. V was cut by 2 bases and J by 0 bases, with 11 bases left in between. The CDR3 totals 15 residues.

The V gene is TRBV19, the J gene TRBJ2-7; D possibly matches TRBD1 or TRBD2 (6 bases each). The germline V gene has CDR1 LNHDA and CDR2 SQIVND (reference sequence). Trimming cost V 7 bases and J 6 bases, with 19 bases left between them. The CDR3 is 14 residues long. The CDR3: CASTVGGSSTEQYF. The CDR3 nucleotides read TGTGCCAGTACCGTAGGGGGGAGTTCTACCGAGCAGTACTTC.

The chain carries TRBV5-3 and TRBJ2-1; 7 bases fit TRBD2. TRBV5-3 is an open reading frame, and its role is uncertain. The CDR3 has 15 amino acids. V gave up 3 bases and J gave up 4 bases; unmatched junction bases: 7. DNA of the CDR3: TGTGCCAGAAGCTGGCCCCGCGGGAGATACAATGAGCAGTTCTTC. Residues: CARSWPRGRYNEQFF.

This chain joins TRBV11-2 and TRBJ2-1; perhaps TRBD2 as D (6 bases). Germline V lookup: CDR1 SGHAT, CDR2 FQNNGV. V shed 5 bases and J shed 7 bases, with 18 bases lying between them. CDR3 size: 15 residues. This CDR3 reads CASSLGGLVGNEQFF. The DNA of the CDR3 is TGTGCCAGCAGCCTGGGGGGTCTAGTGGGTAATGAGCAGTTCTTC.

This clone appeared a single time. The chain joins TRBV5-1 to TRBJ1-4; D is undetermined. The germline V gene has CDR1 SGHRS and CDR2 YFSETQ. V was clipped by 0 bases and J by 0 bases, with 12 bases between them. This CDR3 has 17 residues. The CDR3, as DNA: TGCGCCAGCAGCTTGGGTCAGAGCCCCTCAACTAATGAAAAACTGTTTTTT. Encoded protein: CASSLGQSPSTNEKLFF.

The chain joins TRBV2 to TRBJ2-2, with D possibly matching TRBD1 (5 bases). This CDR3 is built from 12 residues. CDR1 SNHLY and CDR2 FYNNEI come from the germline V gene. Trimming took 7 bases from V and 6 from J, leaving 9 bases between them. This CDR3 reads CASTTGPGELFF. In DNA form, the CDR3 reads TGTGCCAGCACCACAGGCCCCGGGGAGCTGTTTTTT.

The chain couples TRBV24-1 to TRBJ1-5; the D is unclear. This CDR3 spans 13 amino acids. Trimming left V 4 bases short and J 9 bases short, with 12 bases between. Germline-derived CDR1 and CDR2 are KGHDR and SFDVKD. The CDR3, as DNA: TGTGCCACCAGTGACTCCCGTCTGGGGCCCCAGCATTTT. Its protein product is CATSDSRLGPQHF.

The rearrangement uses TRBV7-2 and TRBJ1-1; D is ambiguous. The CDR3 is 15 residues long. Germline-derived CDR1 and CDR2 are SGHTA and FQGNSA. V shed 5 bases and J shed 0 bases, with 13 bases lying between them. DNA of the CDR3: TGTGCCAGCAGCGCCCGGGGAGCAATGAACACTGAAGCTTTCTTT. Amino acid sequence: CASSARGAMNTEAFF.

V gene TRBV7-2 combines with J gene TRBJ1-2; TRBD1 might be the D (6 bases). V was trimmed by 5 bases and J by 7 bases, leaving 20 bases between them. This CDR3 contains 15 residues. Germline CDR1 SGHTA, CDR2 FQGNSA. The CDR3 reads CASSPSPQGPLGYTF. CDR3 sequence (DNA): TGTGCCAGCAGCCCAAGCCCTCAGGGGCCCCTTGGCTACACCTTC.

This clone was seen just once. V gene TRBV29-1 combines with J gene TRBJ1-2; TRBD1 might be the D (6 bases). Trimming stripped 7 bases from V and 4 bases from J, with 16 bases between. Germline assignment: CDR1 SQVTM and CDR2 ANQGSEA. The CDR3 is made up of 13 amino acids. CDR3 sequence reads: CSGGKGVGYGYTF. CDR3 DNA: TGCAGCGGAGGAAAGGGGGTCGGCTATGGCTACACCTTC. Complete variable domain (other parts from reference TRBV29-1 and TRBJ1-2): SAVISQKPSRDICQRGTSLTIQCQVDSQVTMMFWYRQQPGQSLTLIATANQGSEATYESGFVIDKFPISRPNLTFSTLTVSNMSPEDSSIYLCSGGKGVGYGYTFGSGTRLTVV.

This clone was seen only a few times. The chain combines TRBV5-1 with TRBJ1-5; D is ambiguous. This CDR3 is built from 18 residues. The ends were cut back, 1 base at V and 1 base at J, with 18 bases in the middle. Germline loops: CDR1 SGHRS, CDR2 YFSETQ. CDR3 nucleotides: TGCGCCAGCAGCTTGACCAGAAGGCTCAGATTAAGCAATCAGCCCCAGCATTTT. Translating it yields CASSLTRRLRLSNQPQHF.

The rearrangement uses TRBV5-1 and TRBJ2-2; D is undetermined. Trimming shortened V by 2 bases and J by 6 bases, and 14 bases separated the two germline ends. The length of the CDR3 is 15 residues. Germline CDR1 SGHRS, CDR2 YFSETQ. Here the CDR3 DNA reads TGCGCCAGCAGCTTACGTCCCGGTGGGGCCGGGGAGCTGTTTTTT. This gives the protein CASSLRPGGAGELFF.